A selection of T cell receptor beta chains follows, all from one sample in a study of radiation and T cells in renal cell carcinoma. Libraries were prepared by immunoSEQ multiplex PCR; TCRdb keeps only in-frame clonotypes and omits some of them. The sample shows approximately 21,000 clones, roughly half of them seen only once. This specimen consisted of tumor tissue, obtained from a patient whose treatment was nephrectomy without radiotherapy. These receptors originate from a human donor with renal cell carcinoma. The CDR3 runs from the conserved cysteine through the conserved F or W. D genes are given only for firm matches. Some rows mark clone size as missing; the rest say once, few, many or name a class of expanded clone.

d_call,v_call,j_call,clone_size,cdr3_nt,cdr3_aa
.,TRBV15,TRBJ1-5,many,TGTGCCACCAGCAGGGGGAATCAGCCCCAGCATTTT,CATSRGNQPQHF
TRBD1,TRBV5-1,TRBJ2-7,.,TGCGCCAGCAGCGAAACAGGGGAACGCTCCTACGAGCAGTACTTC,CASSETGERSYEQYF
.,TRBV19,TRBJ1-4,many,TGTGCCAGTAGTAGGTGGAATGAAAAACTGTTTTTT,CASSRWNEKLFF
TRBD2,TRBV19,TRBJ2-1,few,TGTGCCAGTAGTATTGGTGCTAGCGGGGGGGCCCCCTACAATGAGCAGTTCTTC,CASSIGASGGAPYNEQFF
.,TRBV7-8,TRBJ2-7,medium-sized,TGTGCCAGCAGCTTATGGAACTACGAGCAGTACTTC,CASSLWNYEQYF
.,TRBV5-1,TRBJ1-6,few,TGCGCCAGCAGCCCAGGGATGTTGGATTCACCCCTCCACTTT,CASSPGMLDSPLHF
.,TRBV29-1,TRBJ2-1,many,TGCAGCGTACAGGGTGATGGTGAGCAGTTCTTC,CSVQGDGEQFF
.,TRBV2,TRBJ1-1,large,TGTGCCAGCCGGGGCATCGGAACTGAAGCTTTCTTT,CASRGIGTEAFF
.,TRBV27,TRBJ1-1,.,TGTGCCAGCAGTTTAGCATCGGCGAACACTGAAGCTTTCTTT,CASSLASANTEAFF
.,TRBV18,TRBJ1-6,.,TGTGCCAGCTCACCACCGCCAGGGTCCGGATCACCCCTCCACTTT,CASSPPPGSGSPLHF
.,TRBV9,TRBJ2-3,.,TGTGCCAGCACCGGGGCCCGCGGGTACACAGATACGCAGTATTTT,CASTGARGYTDTQYF
TRBD1,TRBV9,TRBJ1-2,few,TGTGCCAGGGGGAAGGACAGGGTCGTCTATGGCTACACCTTC,CARGKDRVVYGYTF
TRBD1,TRBV2,TRBJ1-2,few,TGTGCCAGCAGACTGGGACAGGGCCCTTATGGCTACACCTTC,CASRLGQGPYGYTF
TRBD2,TRBV5-1,TRBJ2-7,.,TGCGCCAGCAGCGCAACAGAGATAGCGGGGCTATACGAGCAGTACTTC,CASSATEIAGLYEQYF
.,TRBV6-1,TRBJ2-5,.,TGTGCCAGCAGTCTCTCGGGAGTCCAAGAGACCCAGTACTTC,CASSLSGVQETQYF
.,TRBV25-1,TRBJ2-7,.,TGTGCCAGCAGTGAATACAGGGTCTACGAGCAGTACTTC,CASSEYRVYEQYF
.,TRBV29-1,TRBJ1-1,.,TGCAGCGTTGAGTTGGCAGGTCTGAACACTGAAGCTTTCTTT,CSVELAGLNTEAFF
TRBD1,TRBV4-3,TRBJ2-7,.,TGCGCCAGCAGCCTTGGGACAGATTTCTACTACGAGCAGTACTTC,CASSLGTDFYYEQYF
.,TRBV6-5,TRBJ1-4,.,TGTGCCAGCAGTTACTCGGGAGGGACTAATGAAAAACTGTTTTTT,CASSYSGGTNEKLFF
.,TRBV7-2,TRBJ1-5,.,TGTGCCAGCAGCTTAGAACAGGGTAATAGGCGCAATCAGCCCCAGCATTTT,CASSLEQGNRRNQPQHF
TRBD2,TRBV19,TRBJ2-5,few,TGTGCCAGTAGCGGGGGGGCGGTGGAGACCCAGTACTTC,CASSGGAVETQYF
.,TRBV30,TRBJ1-2,.,TGTGCCTGGAGTGTACCAGTGCAGGGCGCTGGGACGAGGGGCTACACCTTC,CAWSVPVQGAGTRGYTF
TRBD1,TRBV5-5,TRBJ2-1,.,TGTGCCAGCAAAACCGGGACAGGGGGTTGGAATGAGCAGTTCTTC,CASKTGTGGWNEQFF
TRBD1,TRBV14,TRBJ2-3,.,TGTGCCAGCAGCCCTCGGGACAGGGGGGGCACAGATACGCAGTATTTT,CASSPRDRGGTDTQYF
.,TRBV19,TRBJ1-1,.,TGTGCCAGTAGTGTAGATGCGTCCACTGAAGCTTTCTTT,CASSVDASTEAFF
.,TRBV7-8,TRBJ2-7,.,TGTGCCAGCAGCAGGGGATTGACCTACGAGCAGTACTTC,CASSRGLTYEQYF
.,TRBV18,TRBJ1-3,.,TGTGCCAGCTCACCATCGACAGGTACCGGTGGAAACACCATATATTTT,CASSPSTGTGGNTIYF
.,TRBV5-3,TRBJ1-1,.,TGTGCCAGTACGACAGATTTGAACACTGAAGCTTTCTTT,CASTTDLNTEAFF
.,TRBV7-3,TRBJ1-2,.,TGTGCCAGCAGCCCTGCATCTAACTATGGCTACACCTTC,CASSPASNYGYTF
TRBD1,TRBV9,TRBJ2-7,few,TGTGCCAGCAGCGTCGCCGGGACAGGGATGTACGAGCAGTACTTC,CASSVAGTGMYEQYF
.,TRBV29-1,TRBJ1-2,many,TGCAGCGTTGGGGGAGGCGACCCCTACACCTTC,CSVGGGDPYTF
.,TRBV12-1,TRBJ1-1,.,TGTGCCAGTAATTTGGGACAGGGTCCCACTGAAGCTTTCTTT,CASNLGQGPTEAFF
TRBD2,TRBV2,TRBJ2-3,once,TGTGCCAGCATGAGGACTAGCGGGGGCCAGAGGGGGTATTTT,CASMRTSGGQRGYF
.,TRBV7-2,TRBJ2-1,.,TGTGCCAGCAGCTTAGTCAGATCACCCTACAATGAGCAGTTCTTC,CASSLVRSPYNEQFF
.,TRBV19,TRBJ1-5,.,TGTGCCAGTAAAGTAGGGTGGAATCAGCCCCAGCATTTT,CASKVGWNQPQHF
.,TRBV6-1,TRBJ1-5,.,TGTGCCAGCAATCATAATAGCAATCAGCCCCAGCATTTT,CASNHNSNQPQHF
.,TRBV30,TRBJ1-2,.,TGTGCCTGGGGGACCGGTCATAACTATGGCTACACCTTC,CAWGTGHNYGYTF
.,TRBV27,TRBJ2-7,.,TGTGCCAGCAGTTTATTCAGAGGGAACGAGCAGTACTTC,CASSLFRGNEQYF
TRBD1,TRBV30,TRBJ1-2,few,TGTGCCTGTTACGTTCGACAGGGTGACTATGGCTACACCTTC,CACYVRQGDYGYTF
.,TRBV2,TRBJ2-7,few,TGTGCCAGCAGCCGGACACTGGTAGTATACGAGCAGTACTTC,CASSRTLVVYEQYF
.,TRBV6-5,TRBJ2-7,.,TGTGCCAGCAGTTACTCAGGGGATAACCCCTACGAGCAGTACTTC,CASSYSGDNPYEQYF
TRBD1,TRBV4-1,TRBJ2-2,.,TGCGCCAGCAGCCCCATATCCCTTCGGGACAGGGGCACCGGGGAGCTGTTTTTT,CASSPISLRDRGTGELFF
.,TRBV12-5,TRBJ1-1,few,TGTGCTAGTGGTCCCCGTAAAACAGGGATGAACACTGAAGCTTTCTTT,CASGPRKTGMNTEAFF
TRBD1,TRBV14,TRBJ2-7,.,TGTGCCAGCAGCCAAAGCGCATGGACAGGTACCTACGAGCAGTACTTC,CASSQSAWTGTYEQYF
.,TRBV5-1,TRBJ1-1,few,TGCGCCAGCAGCTTGGGACAGCCGAACACTGAAGCTTTCTTT,CASSLGQPNTEAFF
.,TRBV4-1,TRBJ1-2,.,TGCGCCAGCAGCCAAGATTCAGGGTGGGTGGACTATGGCTACACCTTC,CASSQDSGWVDYGYTF
.,TRBV7-3,TRBJ2-1,.,TGTGCCAGCAGCTATGCGGATGGGCTTGAGCAGTTCTTC,CASSYADGLEQFF
TRBD1,TRBV19,TRBJ1-6,.,TGTGCCAGTAGGGGGACAGGGAGTGGAAATTCACCCCTCCACTTT,CASRGTGSGNSPLHF